What follows are 26 T cell receptor beta chains derived from one specimen sequenced in a study of cytotoxic CD8 clonotypes in ibrutinib-treated CLL (dated by TCRdb to about 2021). Libraries were made using the immunoSEQ multiplex PCR assay. The source is immuneACCESS, and TCRdb retained only in-frame sequences with V and J called. Part of the clones is not carried over; for the studies checked, unresolved V genes explain less than half of this, and the remainder is unexplained. The sample table lists almost 45,000 clones, roughly 69% of them with a count of one. Roughly 13% of the sample goes to the ten largest clones. Explained via the paper, the time point label denotes: 12 months on ibrutinib. The sequenced sample was PBMCs, obtained after 12 months of ibrutinib treatment. These TCRs come from a human donor with chronic lymphocytic leukemia.

The rearrangement joins TRBV7-2 to TRBJ2-1; D gene unclear. V lost 5 bases and J lost 12, with 11 bases in between. Germline CDR1 SGHTA, CDR2 FQGNSA. The CDR3 runs 11 residues. The CDR3 DNA reads as TGTGCCAGCAGCGATACCTCTAGGCAGTTCTTC. Its translation: CASSDTSRQFF.

Many counts were recorded for this clone. The chain employs TRBV6-4 and TRBJ2-2; either TRBD1 or TRBD2 may fit D (5 bases each). The CDR3 consists of 15 residues. Deletions cut 6 bases from V and 2 bases from J, with 13 bases between. In germline, CDR1 is MRHNA, CDR2 SNTAGT. The CDR3 DNA reads as TGTGCCAGCAGAGGGACCGAAGCCAACACCGGGGAGCTGTTTTTT. Translation: CASRGTEANTGELFF.

The V gene is TRBV5-4, the J gene TRBJ2-7; D is unresolved. CDR1 and CDR2 from the germline V gene are SGHNT and YYREEE (reference sequence). V lost 3 bases and J 0 bases, leaving 10 bases between the germline ends. The CDR3 consists of 14 residues. For the CDR3, the DNA is TGTGCCAGCAGCTGGGTCCCTAGCTCCTACGAGCAGTACTTC. This translates into CASSWVPSSYEQYF.

A few counts support this clone. This chain's CDR3 is CASRLPLNSNEQFF. CDR3 DNA sequence: TGCGCCAGCAGACTTCCCCTAAATTCGAATGAGCAGTTCTTC. This chain uses TRBV5-1 with TRBJ2-1; D is uncertain. The germline V and J ends were trimmed by 5 bases and 7 bases, with 16 bases remaining between them. Germline assignment: CDR1 SGHRS and CDR2 YFSETQ. CDR3 length equals 14 residues.

The chain couples TRBV6-5 to TRBJ2-1, with 9 bases fitting TRBD1. The CDR3 is made up of 13 amino acids. In germline, CDR1 is MNHEY, CDR2 SVGAGI. J was trimmed by 10 bases and V by 0 bases; bases with no gene match: 1. CDR3 coding DNA: TGTGCCAGCAGTTACTCGACAGGGGGAGAGCAGTTCTTC. Its translation is CASSYSTGGEQFF.

The chain employs TRBV6-5 and TRBJ2-7; D possibly matches TRBD1 or TRBD2 (5 bases each). CDR3 length equals 14 residues. Germline values: CDR1 MNHEY, CDR2 SVGAGI. With 8 bases removed from V and 0 bases from J, the gap between germline ends came to 14 bases. This CDR3 is CASETGAPSYEQYF. CDR3 in DNA: TGTGCCAGCGAAACCGGGGCCCCCTCCTACGAGCAGTACTTC.

This chain joins TRBV14 and TRBJ1-1; 8 bases fit TRBD1. Germline V gives CDR1 SGHDN, CDR2 FVKESK. This CDR3 has 15 amino acids. V was clipped by 4 bases and J by 1 base; unmatched bases: 5. In DNA, the CDR3 is TGTGCCAGCAGCCTCCGGACAGGGCGGAACACTGAAGCTTTCTTT. This codes for CASSLRTGRNTEAFF.

V and J are TRBV18 and TRBJ1-1; TRBD1 matches at 9 bases. Germline V gene sequence: CDR1 KGHSH, CDR2 LQKENI. J gave up 0 bases and V 0 bases, and 5 bases lay outside the gene matches. The CDR3 runs to 17 residues. CDR3 nucleotides: TGTGCCAGCTCACCACCCAGTACAGGGGGCCTGAACACTGAAGCTTTCTTT. It encodes CASSPPSTGGLNTEAFF.

V is TRBV5-1 and J is TRBJ2-5; possible D gene TRBD2, 6 bases. This CDR3 is built from 15 residues. Germline assignment: CDR1 SGHRS and CDR2 YFSETQ. The V and J ends lost 4 bases and 5 bases respectively, with 18 bases between them. The CDR3 region has the DNA TGCGCCAGCAGCGGGACGGGACGGGGGAAGGAGACCCAGTACTTC. The encoded protein is CASSGTGRGKETQYF.

This rearrangement joins TRBV6-6 to TRBJ2-7, with D tentatively TRBD1 (6 bases). The CDR3 runs to 15 residues. Trimming stripped 0 bases from V and 2 bases from J, with 11 bases between. CDR1 is MNHNY and CDR2 is SVGAGI in the germline V gene (reference sequence). CDR3 protein: CASSYSTGATYEQYF. In DNA, the CDR3 is TGTGCCAGCAGTTACTCGACAGGCGCCACCTACGAGCAGTACTTC.

This chain joins TRBV2 and TRBJ2-1; the D gene could be TRBD1 or TRBD2 (5 bases each). The V gene lost 7 bases and the J gene lost 1 base, with 11 bases spanning the gap. The CDR3 loop spans 14 amino acids. From germline, CDR1 is SNHLY and CDR2 FYNNEI. The CDR3 bases are TGTGCCAGCACAACGGGACCTTCCTACAATGAGCAGTTCTTC. It yields the protein CASTTGPSYNEQFF.

The chain uses TRBV5-1 and TRBJ2-1; 9 bases fit TRBD2. Germline V gene sequence: CDR1 SGHRS, CDR2 YFSETQ. The CDR3 spans 15 residues. The J segment lost 3 bases and the V segment lost 2 bases, leaving 3 bases of the junction unmatched. CDR3 sequence: CASSFSGGIYNEQFF. As DNA, the CDR3 is TGCGCCAGCAGCTTTAGCGGGGGAATCTACAATGAGCAGTTCTTC.

The rearrangement links TRBV7-3 to TRBJ1-2, with D tentatively TRBD1 (5 bases). The germline V gene encodes CDR1 SGHTA and CDR2 FQGTGA. V was shortened by 2 bases and J by 0 bases, with 13 bases between the two germline ends. This CDR3 comprises 16 residues. DNA of the CDR3: TGTGCCAGCAGCTTATCGGGAGGGGTTCCTAACTATGGCTACACCTTC. It yields the protein CASSLSGGVPNYGYTF.

The gene calls are TRBV6-1 and TRBJ1-1; 7 bases line up with TRBD1. CDR1 is MNHNS and CDR2 is SASEGT in the germline V gene. The CDR3 spans 13 residues. V lost 4 bases and J lost 8; bases outside the gene matches: 7. CDR3 bases: TGTGCCAGCAGTGGTCACAGGGGCCAGGAAGCTTTCTTT. This gives the protein CASSGHRGQEAFF.

The chain employs TRBV5-8 and TRBJ2-3, with 11 bases matching TRBD2. The CDR3 runs 16 residues. Looked up from germline, CDR1 is SGHTS and CDR2 is YDEGEE. V shed 4 bases and J 0 bases; nucleotides not matched to a gene: 4. CDR3: CASSPGLAESTDTQYF. CDR3 in DNA: TGTGCCAGCAGCCCGGGACTAGCGGAGAGCACAGATACGCAGTATTTT.

V and J are TRBV10-1 and TRBJ2-4, with 7 bases that match TRBD2. Trimming cost V 3 bases and J 0 bases; bases outside gene matches: 5. CDR1 is WNHNN and CDR2 is SYGVQD in the germline V gene (reference sequence). This CDR3 region has 16 residues. The CDR3 here is CASSDRAGVAKNIQYF. The CDR3 DNA sequence: TGCGCCAGCAGTGATCGGGCGGGAGTAGCCAAAAACATTCAGTACTTC.

The CDR3 protein is CASSLSAAEANYGYTF. The CDR3 coding sequence is TGTGCCAGCAGCCTCAGTGCAGCCGAAGCTAACTATGGCTACACCTTC. This rearrangement joins TRBV6-6 to TRBJ1-2, with D unresolved. Deletions cut 6 bases from V and 0 bases from J, with 17 bases between. In germline, CDR1 is MNHNY, CDR2 SVGAGI (reference sequence). The CDR3 length is 16 residues.

The J gene is TRBJ2-6, the V gene TRBV7-9; D remains ambiguous. Trimming cost V 5 bases and J 4 bases, with 12 bases left between them. The CDR3 runs 15 residues. Looked up from germline, CDR1 is SEHNR and CDR2 is FQNEAQ (reference sequence). CDR3 sequence: CASSEAPLGANVLTF. The DNA of the CDR3 is TGTGCCAGCAGCGAAGCCCCCCTGGGGGCCAACGTCCTGACTTTC.

This chain joins TRBV7-2 and TRBJ2-5; D not certain. This CDR3 is 14 amino acids long. Germline V gene sequence: CDR1 SGHTA, CDR2 FQGNSA. V was cut by 2 bases and J by 4 bases, with 11 bases left in between. The DNA for the CDR3 is TGTGCCAGCAGCTTAACCCTAAGTCCAGAGACCCAGTACTTC. This gives the protein CASSLTLSPETQYF.

This chain connects TRBV18 to TRBJ2-5, with a possible D match to TRBD2 (6 bases). The ends were cut back, 1 base at V and 4 bases at J, with 13 bases in the middle. CDR1 and CDR2 from the germline V gene are KGHSH and LQKENI. The CDR3 is made up of 15 amino acids. The CDR3 loop is CASSPRASDGETQYF. CDR3 DNA sequence: TGTGCCAGCTCACCACGGGCTAGCGATGGAGAGACCCAGTACTTC.

Only a few counts were recorded for this clone. The CDR3 sequence is CASSVAPQRALDTQYF. The CDR3 DNA reads TGTGCCAGCAGCGTAGCTCCCCAGCGGGCCTTAGATACGCAGTATTTT. The J gene is TRBJ2-3, the V gene TRBV9, with D perhaps TRBD2 (6 bases). CDR3 length equals 16 residues. The germline V gene encodes CDR1 SGDLS and CDR2 YYNGEE. V lost 0 bases and J 5 bases, leaving 16 bases between the germline ends.

This clone was seen only a few times. The chain carries TRBV10-3 and TRBJ1-4; D is uncertain. V dropped 0 bases and J dropped 8 bases, with 16 bases sitting between them. This CDR3 has 16 residues. Germline values: CDR1 ENHRY, CDR2 SYGVKD. The CDR3 here is CAISESLQGPSEKLFF. The CDR3 DNA is TGTGCCATCAGTGAGTCGCTGCAAGGACCCTCGGAAAAACTGTTTTTT.

The chain carries TRBV5-1 and TRBJ2-1; 8 nucleotides align to TRBD2. Germline values: CDR1 SGHRS, CDR2 YFSETQ. After removal of 4 bases from V and 7 bases from J, the junction contained 4 bases not matched to a gene. This CDR3 comprises 13 residues. The CDR3 region has the DNA TGCGCCAGCAGCCCAGCGGGAGTAAATGAGCAGTTCTTC. As protein: CASSPAGVNEQFF.

The gene calls are TRBV9 and TRBJ1-1; 7 nucleotides align to TRBD1. Germline V gene data show CDR1 as SGDLS and CDR2 as YYNGEE. The V segment lost 4 bases and the J segment 1 base; nucleotides outside the gene matches: 7. The CDR3 length is 15 residues. In DNA, the CDR3 is TGTGCCAGCAGCTCCATGACAGGGCGGAACACTGAAGCTTTCTTT. Translated: CASSSMTGRNTEAFF.

The genes are TRBV11-2 and TRBJ2-1, with TRBD2 as a possible D gene (5 bases). Germline CDR1 is SGHAT and CDR2 is FQNNGV. This CDR3 spans 13 amino acids. Deletions cut 1 base from V and 5 bases from J, with 6 bases between. CDR3: CASSLGLNNEQFF. CDR3 bases: TGTGCCAGCAGCTTAGGACTAAACAATGAGCAGTTCTTC. Full variable domain (remainder filled in from reference TRBV11-2 and TRBJ2-1): EAGVAQSPRYKIIEKRQSVAFWCNPISGHATLYWYQQILGQGPKLLIQFQNNGVVDDSQLPKDRFSAERLKGVDSTLKIQPAKLEDSAVYLCASSLGLNNEQFFGPGTRLTVL.

The chain links TRBV4-1 to TRBJ2-7; the D is unclear. V was trimmed by 6 bases and J by 3 bases, leaving 12 bases between them. The germline gives CDR1 MGHRA, CDR2 YSYEKL. This CDR3 is 13 amino acids long. For the CDR3, the DNA is TGCGCCAGCAGTTCGCGAGAGAACTACGAGCAGTACTTC. It yields the protein CASSSRENYEQYF.